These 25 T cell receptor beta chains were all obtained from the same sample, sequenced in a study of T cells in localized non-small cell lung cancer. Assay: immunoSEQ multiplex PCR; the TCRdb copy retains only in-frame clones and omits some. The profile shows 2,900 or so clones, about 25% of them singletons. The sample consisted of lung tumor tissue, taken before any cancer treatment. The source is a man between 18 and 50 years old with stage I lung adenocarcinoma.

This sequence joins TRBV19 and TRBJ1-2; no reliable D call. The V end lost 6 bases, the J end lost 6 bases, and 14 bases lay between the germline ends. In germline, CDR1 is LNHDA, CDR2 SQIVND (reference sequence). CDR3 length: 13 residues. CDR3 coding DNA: TGTGCCAGTAGCCATAACACGGAAGATGGCTACACCTTC. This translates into CASSHNTEDGYTF.

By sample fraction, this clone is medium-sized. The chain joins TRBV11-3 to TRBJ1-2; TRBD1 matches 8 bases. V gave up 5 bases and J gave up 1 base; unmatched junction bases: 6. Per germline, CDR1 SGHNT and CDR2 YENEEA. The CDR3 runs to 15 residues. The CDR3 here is CASSRQGWGNYGYTF. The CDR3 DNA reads TGTGCCAGCAGCCGACAGGGGTGGGGTAACTATGGCTACACCTTC.

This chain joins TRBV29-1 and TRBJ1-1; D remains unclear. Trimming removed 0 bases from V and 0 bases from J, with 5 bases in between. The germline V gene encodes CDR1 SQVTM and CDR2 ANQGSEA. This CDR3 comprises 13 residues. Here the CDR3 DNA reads TGCAGCGTTGAAGATAAAATGAACACTGAAGCTTTCTTT. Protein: CSVEDKMNTEAFF.

The CDR3 reads CASSPNSYQPQHF. CDR3 DNA: TGCGCCAGCAGCCCTAACTCTTATCAGCCCCAGCATTTT. The V gene is TRBV23-1, the J gene TRBJ1-5, with D uncertain. TRBV23-1 is identified as an open reading frame with a role that is uncertain. The CDR3 is 13 amino acids. With 6 bases removed from V and 5 bases from J, the gap between germline ends came to 11 bases.

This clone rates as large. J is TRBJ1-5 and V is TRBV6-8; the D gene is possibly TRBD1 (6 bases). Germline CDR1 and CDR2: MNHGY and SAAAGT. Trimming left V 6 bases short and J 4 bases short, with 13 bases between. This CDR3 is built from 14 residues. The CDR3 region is CASRPGQNNQPQHF. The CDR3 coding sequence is TGTGCCAGCAGGCCTGGACAGAATAATCAGCCCCAGCATTTT.

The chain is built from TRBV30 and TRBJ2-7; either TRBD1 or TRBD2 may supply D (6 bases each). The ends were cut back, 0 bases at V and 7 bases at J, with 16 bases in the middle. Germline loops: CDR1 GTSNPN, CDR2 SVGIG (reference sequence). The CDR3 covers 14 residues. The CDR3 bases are TGTGCCTGGAGTGTAAAGGGGGGCGCGTATGAGCAGTACTTC. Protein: CAWSVKGGAYEQYF. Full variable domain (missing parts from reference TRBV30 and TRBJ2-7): SQTIHQWPATLVQPVGSPLSLECTVEGTSNPNLYWYRQAAGRGLQLLFYSVGIGQISSEVPQNLSASRPQDRQFILSSKKLLLSDSGFYLCAWSVKGGAYEQYFGPGTRLTVT.

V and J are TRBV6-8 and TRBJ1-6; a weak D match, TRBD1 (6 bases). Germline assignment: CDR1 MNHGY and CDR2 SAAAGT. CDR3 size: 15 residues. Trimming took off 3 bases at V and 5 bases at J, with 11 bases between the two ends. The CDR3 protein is CASSYGRGDNSPLHF. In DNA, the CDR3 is TGTGCCAGCAGTTATGGAAGGGGGGATAATTCACCCCTCCACTTT.

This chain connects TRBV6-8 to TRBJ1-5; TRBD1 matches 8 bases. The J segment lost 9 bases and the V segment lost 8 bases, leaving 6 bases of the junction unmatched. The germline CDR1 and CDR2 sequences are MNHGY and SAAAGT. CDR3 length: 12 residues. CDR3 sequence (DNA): TGTGCCAGCGACAGGGGTTGGTCGCCCCAGCATTTT. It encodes CASDRGWSPQHF.

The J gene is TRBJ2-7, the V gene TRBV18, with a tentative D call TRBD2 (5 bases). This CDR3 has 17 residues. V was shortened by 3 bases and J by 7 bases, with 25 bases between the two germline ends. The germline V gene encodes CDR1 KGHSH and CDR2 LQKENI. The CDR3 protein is CASSPIPSTSTLKEQYF. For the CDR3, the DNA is TGTGCCAGCTCACCTATTCCATCTACTAGTACCCTTAAGGAGCAGTACTTC.

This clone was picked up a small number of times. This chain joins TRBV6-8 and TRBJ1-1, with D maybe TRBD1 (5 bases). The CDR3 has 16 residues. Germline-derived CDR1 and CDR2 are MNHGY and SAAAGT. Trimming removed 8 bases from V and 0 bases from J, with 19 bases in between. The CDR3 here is CASRPAGPQMNTEAFF. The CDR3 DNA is TGTGCCAGCCGTCCGGCGGGGCCACAAATGAACACTGAAGCTTTCTTT.

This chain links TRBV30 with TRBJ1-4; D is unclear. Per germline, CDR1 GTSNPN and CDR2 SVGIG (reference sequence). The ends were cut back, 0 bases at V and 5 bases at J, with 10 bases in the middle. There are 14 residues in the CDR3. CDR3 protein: CAWSVGGDNEKLFF. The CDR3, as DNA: TGTGCCTGGAGTGTGGGAGGAGACAATGAAAAACTGTTTTTT. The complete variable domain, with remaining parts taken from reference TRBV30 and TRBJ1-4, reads SQTIHQWPATLVQPVGSPLSLECTVEGTSNPNLYWYRQAAGRGLQLLFYSVGIGQISSEVPQNLSASRPQDRQFILSSKKLLLSDSGFYLCAWSVGGDNEKLFFGSGTQLSVL.

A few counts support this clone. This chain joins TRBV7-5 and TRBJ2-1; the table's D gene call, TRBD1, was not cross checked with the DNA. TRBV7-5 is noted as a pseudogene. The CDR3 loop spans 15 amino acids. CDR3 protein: CASSSPGVYYNEQFF. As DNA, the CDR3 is TGTGCCAGCAGCTCCCCAGGGGTTTACTACAATGAGCAGTTCTTC.

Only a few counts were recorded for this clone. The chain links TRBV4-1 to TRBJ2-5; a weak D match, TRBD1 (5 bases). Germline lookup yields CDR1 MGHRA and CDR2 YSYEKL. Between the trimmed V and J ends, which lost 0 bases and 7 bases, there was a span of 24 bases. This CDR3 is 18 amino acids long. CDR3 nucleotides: TGCGCCAGCAGCCAAGATCCCCCCGCACCAATCCCAAGGGGGACCCAGTACTTC. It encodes CASSQDPPAPIPRGTQYF.

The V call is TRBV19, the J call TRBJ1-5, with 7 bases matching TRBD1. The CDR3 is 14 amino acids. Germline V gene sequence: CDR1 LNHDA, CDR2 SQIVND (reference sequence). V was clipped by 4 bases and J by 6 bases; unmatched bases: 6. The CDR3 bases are TGTGCCAGTAGTACTGGGACAGCGTTTCAGCCCCAGCATTTT. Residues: CASSTGTAFQPQHF. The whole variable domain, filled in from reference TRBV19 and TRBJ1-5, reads DGGITQSPKYLFRKEGQNVTLSCEQNLNHDAMYWYRQDPGQGLRLIYYSQIVNDFQKGDIAEGYSVSREKKESFPLTVTSAQKNPTAFYLCASSTGTAFQPQHFGDGTRLSIL.

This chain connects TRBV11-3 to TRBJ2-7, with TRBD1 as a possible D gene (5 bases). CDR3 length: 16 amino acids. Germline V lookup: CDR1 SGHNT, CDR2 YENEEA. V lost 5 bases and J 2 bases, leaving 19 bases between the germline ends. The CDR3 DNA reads TGTGCCAGCAGCCACCATGAAAGACAGACACCCTACGAGCAGTACTTC. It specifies CASSHHERQTPYEQYF.

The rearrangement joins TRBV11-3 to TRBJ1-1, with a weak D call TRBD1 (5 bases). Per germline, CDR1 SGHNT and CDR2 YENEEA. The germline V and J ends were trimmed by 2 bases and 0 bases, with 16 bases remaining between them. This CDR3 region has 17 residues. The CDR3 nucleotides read TGTGCCAGCAGCTTAATTGGGTCAGGGCGGGTGAACACTGAAGCTTTCTTT. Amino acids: CASSLIGSGRVNTEAFF.

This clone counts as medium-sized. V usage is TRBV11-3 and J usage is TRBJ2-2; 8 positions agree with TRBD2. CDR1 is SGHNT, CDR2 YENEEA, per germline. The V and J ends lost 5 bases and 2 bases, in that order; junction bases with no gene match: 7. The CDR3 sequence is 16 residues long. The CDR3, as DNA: TGTGCCAGCAGCCGAAGACTAGCGACAAACACCGGGGAGCTGTTTTTT. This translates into CASSRRLATNTGELFF.

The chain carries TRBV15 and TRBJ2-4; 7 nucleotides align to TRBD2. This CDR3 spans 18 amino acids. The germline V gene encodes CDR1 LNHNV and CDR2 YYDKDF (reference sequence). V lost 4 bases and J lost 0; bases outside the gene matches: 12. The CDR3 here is CATSNPLSSGLAKNIQYF. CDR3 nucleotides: TGTGCCACCAGCAACCCTCTGTCTAGCGGATTAGCCAAAAACATTCAGTACTTC.

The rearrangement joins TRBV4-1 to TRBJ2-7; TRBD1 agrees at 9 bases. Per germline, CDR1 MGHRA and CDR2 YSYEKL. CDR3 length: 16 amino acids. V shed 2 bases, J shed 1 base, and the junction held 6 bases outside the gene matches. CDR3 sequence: CASSQFRTGESYEQYF. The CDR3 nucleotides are TGCGCCAGCAGCCAATTTAGGACAGGGGAATCCTACGAGCAGTACTTC.

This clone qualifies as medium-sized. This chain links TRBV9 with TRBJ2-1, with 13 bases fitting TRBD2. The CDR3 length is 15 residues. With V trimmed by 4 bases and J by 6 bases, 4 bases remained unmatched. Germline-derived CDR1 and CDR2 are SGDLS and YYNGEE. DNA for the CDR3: TGTGCCAGCAGCCCGACTAGCGGGAGGACCAATGAGCAGTTCTTC. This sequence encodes CASSPTSGRTNEQFF.

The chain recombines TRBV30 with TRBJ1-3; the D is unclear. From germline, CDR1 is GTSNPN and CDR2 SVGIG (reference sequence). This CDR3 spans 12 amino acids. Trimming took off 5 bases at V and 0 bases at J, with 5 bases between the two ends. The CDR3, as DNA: TGTGCCTGGGCTCACTCTGGAAACACCATATATTTT. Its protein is CAWAHSGNTIYF.

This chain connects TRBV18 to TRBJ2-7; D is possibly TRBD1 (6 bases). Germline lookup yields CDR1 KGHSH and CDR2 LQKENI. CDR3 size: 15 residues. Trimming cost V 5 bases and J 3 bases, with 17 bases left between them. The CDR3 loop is CASSSDSDYYYEQYF. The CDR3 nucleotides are TGTGCCAGCTCATCGGACAGTGATTATTACTACGAGCAGTACTTC.

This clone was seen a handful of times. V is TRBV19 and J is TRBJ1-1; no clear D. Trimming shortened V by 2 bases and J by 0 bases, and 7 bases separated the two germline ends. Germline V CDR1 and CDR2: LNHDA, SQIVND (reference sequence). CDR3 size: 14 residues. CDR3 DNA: TGTGCCAGTAGTATACGGAGTCTGAACACTGAAGCTTTCTTT. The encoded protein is CASSIRSLNTEAFF. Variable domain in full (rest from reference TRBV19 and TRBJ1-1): DGGITQSPKYLFRKEGQNVTLSCEQNLNHDAMYWYRQDPGQGLRLIYYSQIVNDFQKGDIAEGYSVSREKKESFPLTVTSAQKNPTAFYLCASSIRSLNTEAFFGQGTRLTVV.

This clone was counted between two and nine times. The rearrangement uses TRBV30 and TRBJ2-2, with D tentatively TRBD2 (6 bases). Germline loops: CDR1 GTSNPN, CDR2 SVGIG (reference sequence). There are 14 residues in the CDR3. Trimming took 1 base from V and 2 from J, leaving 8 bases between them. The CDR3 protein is CAWSGGTNTGELFF. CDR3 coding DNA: TGTGCCTGGAGTGGAGGGACTAACACCGGGGAGCTGTTTTTT. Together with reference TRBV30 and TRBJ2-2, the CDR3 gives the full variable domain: SQTIHQWPATLVQPVGSPLSLECTVEGTSNPNLYWYRQAAGRGLQLLFYSVGIGQISSEVPQNLSASRPQDRQFILSSKKLLLSDSGFYLCAWSGGTNTGELFFGEGSRLTVL.

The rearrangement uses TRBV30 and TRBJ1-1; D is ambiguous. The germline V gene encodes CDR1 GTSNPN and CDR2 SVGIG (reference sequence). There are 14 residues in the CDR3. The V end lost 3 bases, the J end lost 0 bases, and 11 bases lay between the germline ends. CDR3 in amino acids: CAWSSHGMNTEAFF. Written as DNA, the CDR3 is TGTGCCTGGAGCTCTCATGGGATGAACACTGAAGCTTTCTTT.